The 11 T cell receptor beta chains below all came from one sample that was sequenced in a study of blood T cell repertoires in COVID-19. Data came from immunoSEQ multiplex PCR; TCRdb stores just in-frame clones and leaves some out. In the table there are 250,000 to 350,000 clones, around 84% of which are singletons. The specimen sequenced was peripheral blood. The receptors here all came from a human donor with COVID-19, enrolled during active disease. The donor label of this sample is uncertain.

This clone was counted a few times. The gene calls are TRBV6-6 and TRBJ1-1; a weak D match, TRBD1 (6 bases). Per the germline V gene, CDR1 is MNHNY and CDR2 is SVGAGI (reference sequence). The CDR3 is 12 residues long. Trimming stripped 2 bases from V and 12 bases from J, with 13 bases between. Here the CDR3 reads CASSYANRVPFF. The CDR3 DNA is TGTGCCAGCAGTTACGCGAACAGGGTACCTTTCTTT.

This chain joins TRBV10-3 and TRBJ2-2, with 13 bases matching TRBD2. CDR3 size: 17 residues. The V and J ends lost 5 bases and 6 bases, in that order; junction bases with no gene match: 9. Germline lookup yields CDR1 ENHRY and CDR2 SYGVKD. This chain's CDR3 is CAISRTVGTSGAGELFF. The CDR3 DNA reads as TGTGCCATCAGTAGGACAGTTGGGACTAGCGGGGCCGGGGAGCTGTTTTTT.

To note about this clone: The identical CDR3 is also encoded by other nucleotide sequences in the sample. J is TRBJ2-5 and V is TRBV19, with TRBD1 identical over 10 bases. With 11 bases clipped from V and 5 bases from J, the junction kept 8 bases outside the gene matches. There are 13 residues in the CDR3. The germline V gene has CDR1 LNHDA and CDR2 SQIVND (reference sequence). CDR3 sequence: CASRDRGRETQYF. The CDR3 bases are TGTGCCTCCAGGGACAGGGGACGGGAGACCCAGTACTTC.

CDR3 DNA sequence: TGTGCCAGCAGCGCGAGATGGGGACTAGCGGGATCGACAGATACGCAGTATTTT. This translates into CASSARWGLAGSTDTQYF. The chain couples TRBV28 to TRBJ2-3, with 13 bases that match TRBD2. The CDR3 contains 18 residues. The trim removed 6 bases at V and 3 bases at J, leaving 12 bases unmatched. Germline V gene lookup returns CDR1 MDHEN and CDR2 SYDVKM.

The V and J genes are TRBV9 and TRBJ2-2; 7 nucleotides align to TRBD2. There are 19 residues in the CDR3. Trimming at V came to 3 bases and at J to 0 bases, leaving 14 bases not matched to a gene. CDR1 is SGDLS and CDR2 is YYNGEE in the germline V gene. The CDR3 is CASSGTGASGIANTGELFF. The CDR3 bases are TGTGCCAGCAGCGGCACAGGAGCTAGCGGAATCGCGAACACCGGGGAGCTGTTTTTT.

The DNA for the CDR3 is TGTGCCAGCAGCTTGGCGGGGTCGAACACCGGGGAGCTGTTTTTT. Its translation is CASSLAGSNTGELFF. The chain joins TRBV5-6 to TRBJ2-2; a weak D match, TRBD2 (5 bases). V shed 0 bases and J shed 0 bases, with 6 bases lying between them. The CDR3 runs 15 residues. The germline V gene encodes CDR1 SGHDT and CDR2 YYEEEE.

The chain links TRBV5-5 to TRBJ1-2, with a tentative D call TRBD1 (6 bases). Trimming stripped 0 bases from V and 8 bases from J, with 11 bases between. The CDR3 sequence is 13 residues long. Germline V lookup: CDR1 SGHKS, CDR2 YYEKEE (reference sequence). The CDR3 spells CASSLVGGQGYTF. In DNA, the CDR3 is TGTGCCAGCAGCTTGGTAGGGGGTCAAGGCTACACCTTC. Supplemented by reference TRBV5-5 and TRBJ1-2, the full variable domain reads DAGVTQSPTHLIKTRGQQVTLRCSPISGHKSVSWYQQVLGQGPQFIFQYYEKEERGRGNFPDRFSARQFPNYSSELNVNALLLGDSALYLCASSLVGGQGYTFGSGTRLTVV.

CDR3 sequence reads: CASSLGGNNVLTF. CDR3 DNA sequence: TGTGCCAGCAGCTTGGGAGGGAACAACGTCCTGACTTTC. The chain has TRBV7-9 and TRBJ2-6; 7 bases are a match to TRBD2. Germline V gene sequence: CDR1 SEHNR, CDR2 FQNEAQ (reference sequence). The CDR3 length is 13 residues. Losses at the gene ends were 3 bases for V and 9 bases for J; bases not matched to a gene: 2.

The chain links TRBV7-9 to TRBJ2-3; D unresolved. The ends were cut back, 4 bases at V and 6 bases at J, with 11 bases in the middle. The CDR3 is made up of 13 amino acids. CDR1 is SEHNR and CDR2 is FQNEAQ in the germline V gene (reference sequence). CDR3 DNA: TGTGCCAGCAGCTCCCAGGTTGGTGATACGCAGTATTTT. Its protein product is CASSSQVGDTQYF.

As DNA, the CDR3 is TGCAGCGTCACAGACCCGTTGAACACTGAAGCTTTCTTT. As protein: CSVTDPLNTEAFF. The rearrangement links TRBV29-1 to TRBJ1-1; D gene ambiguous. From germline, CDR1 is SQVTM and CDR2 ANQGSEA. The CDR3 spans 13 residues. V dropped 6 bases and J dropped 0 bases, with 11 bases sitting between them.

The chain joins TRBV27 to TRBJ1-2, with TRBD1 matching over 9 bases. In germline, CDR1 is MNHEY, CDR2 SMNVEV (reference sequence). This CDR3 spans 13 amino acids. The J segment lost 4 bases and the V segment lost 8 bases, leaving 5 bases of the junction unmatched. CDR3 region: CASYKQGAYGYTF. The DNA for the CDR3 is TGTGCCAGCTATAAACAGGGGGCCTATGGCTACACCTTC.